This T cell receptor beta chain was found in a study of blood T cell repertoires in COVID-19. Germline loops: CDR1 KGHDR, CDR2 SFDVKD. The CDR3 covers 20 residues. Unmatched junction bases numbered 16, after V lost 5 bases and J lost 4 bases. Authors' data handling: Nucleated cell number was recorded as an estimate derived from reference gene primer amplification. Only in-frame clones appear in the TCRdb table, and some are missing; sequencing was by immunoSEQ multiplex PCR. The D gene and trimming were derived from the DNA, and the V and J assignments and clone size from that table. The repertoire holds fewer than 350,000 clones, around 90% seen once, with 1.5% to 2% in the top ten. Residents of under 25 US areas, aged about 18 to 89 years, made up the participants.

The sequenced sample consisted of PBMCs or T cells enriched from blood (not recorded which). The source of this sequence is a woman aged 40 to 50 who had recovered from COVID-19. The chain uses TRBV24-1 and TRBJ2-7, with 16 bases matching TRBD2. The DNA for the CDR3 is TGTGCCACCAGTGCCGCAGTCGACAGGGGACTAGCGGGAGGGTGGTACGAGCAGTACTTC. Translation: CATSAAVDRGLAGGWYEQYF.